The subject of this entry is one T cell receptor (beta chain). Its specificity is not known. Some clones are missing from TCRdb's copy, which holds only in-frame ones; the method was immunoSEQ multiplex PCR. The data show 5,500 to 7,500 clones, 98% seen once. Germline V gene sequence: CDR1 SGHKS, CDR2 YYEKEE (reference sequence). The CDR3 length is 13 residues. The ends lost 5 bases at V and 2 bases at J; junction bases unmatched: 3. On the day of bone marrow donation, the related graft donor provided peripheral blood. This entry comes from a study of T cells after posttransplantation cyclophosphamide. Findings of the study overall: Skin or GI-infiltrating T cells shared few TRB sequences with blood. Donor-recipient repertoire similarity was low at 1-2 months, rising over year one. After PTCy, TRB diversity resembled that of CNI/methotrexate controls.

V usage is TRBV5-5 and J usage is TRBJ1-1, with 7 positions matching TRBD1. The source is a middle-aged man in good health, CMV-negative, and a related stem cell transplant donor. Sequencing used memory CD4+ T cells sorted from PBMCs. CDR3 sequence (DNA): TGTGCCAGCAGGGGACAGTTCAACACTGAAGCTTTCTTT. It encodes CASRGQFNTEAFF.